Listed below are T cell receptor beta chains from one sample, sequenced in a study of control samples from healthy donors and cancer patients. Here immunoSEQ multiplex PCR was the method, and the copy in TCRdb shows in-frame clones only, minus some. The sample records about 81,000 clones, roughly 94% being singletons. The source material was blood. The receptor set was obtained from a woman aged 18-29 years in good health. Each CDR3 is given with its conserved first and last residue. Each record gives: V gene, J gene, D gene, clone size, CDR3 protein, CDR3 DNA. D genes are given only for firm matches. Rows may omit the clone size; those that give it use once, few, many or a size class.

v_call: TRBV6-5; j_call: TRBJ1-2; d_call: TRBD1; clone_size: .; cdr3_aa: CATLKTGLNYGYTF; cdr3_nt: TGTGCCACTCTAAAGACAGGGCTGAACTATGGCTACACCTTC
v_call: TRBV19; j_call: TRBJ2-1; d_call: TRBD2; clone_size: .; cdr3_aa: CASDRMREKSYNEQFF; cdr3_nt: TGTGCCAGCGATAGGATGCGGGAGAAGTCCTACAATGAGCAGTTCTTC
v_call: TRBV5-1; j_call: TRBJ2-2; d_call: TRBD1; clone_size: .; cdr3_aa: CASKTETGNAGELFF; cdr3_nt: TGCGCCAGCAAGACCGAGACAGGGAACGCCGGGGAGCTGTTTTTT
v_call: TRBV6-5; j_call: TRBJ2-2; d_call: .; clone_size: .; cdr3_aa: CASRVDNTGELFF; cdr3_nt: TGTGCCAGCAGGGTTGACAACACCGGGGAGCTGTTTTTT
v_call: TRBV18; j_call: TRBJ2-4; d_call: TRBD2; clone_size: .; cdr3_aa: CASSPPLAGVNIQYF; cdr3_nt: TGTGCCAGCTCACCACCTCTAGCGGGGGTAAACATTCAGTACTTC
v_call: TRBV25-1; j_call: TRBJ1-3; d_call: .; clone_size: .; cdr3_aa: CASSARTRKSSGNTIYF; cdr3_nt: TGTGCCAGCAGTGCACGTACTCGGAAAAGCTCTGGAAACACCATATATTTT
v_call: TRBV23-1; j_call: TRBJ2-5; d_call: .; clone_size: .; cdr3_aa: CANPLIGEVYEGETQYF; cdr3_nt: TGCGCCAACCCCCTCATTGGTGAGGTATACGAGGGGGAGACCCAGTACTTC
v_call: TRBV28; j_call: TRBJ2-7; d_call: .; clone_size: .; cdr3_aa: CASSLNRPGDEQYF; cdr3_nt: TGTGCCAGCAGTTTAAACAGACCTGGGGACGAGCAGTACTTC
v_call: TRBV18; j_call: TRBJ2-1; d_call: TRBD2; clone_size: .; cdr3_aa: CASSNSGGNNEQFF; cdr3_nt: TGTGCCAGCTCTAATAGCGGGGGGAACAATGAGCAGTTCTTC
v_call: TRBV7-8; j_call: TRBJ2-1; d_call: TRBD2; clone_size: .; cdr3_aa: CASSSGLAGEQFF; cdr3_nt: TGTGCCAGCAGCTCTGGACTAGCGGGGGAGCAGTTCTTC
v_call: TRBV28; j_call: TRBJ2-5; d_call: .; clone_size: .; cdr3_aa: CASSLSIPGIETQYF; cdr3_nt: TGTGCCAGCAGTTTATCCATCCCAGGGATTGAGACCCAGTACTTC
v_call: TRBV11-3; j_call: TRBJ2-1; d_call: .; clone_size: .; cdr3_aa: CASSLAGGPYNEQFF; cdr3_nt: TGTGCCAGCAGCTTAGCGGGCGGACCCTACAATGAGCAGTTCTTC
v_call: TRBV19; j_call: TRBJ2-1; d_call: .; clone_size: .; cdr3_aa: CASSKEGLKNEQFF; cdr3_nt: TGTGCCAGTAGTAAGGAGGGATTGAAGAATGAGCAGTTCTTC
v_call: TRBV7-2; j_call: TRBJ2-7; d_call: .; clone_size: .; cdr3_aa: CASSSGAGPSYEQYF; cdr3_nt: TGTGCCAGCAGCTCCGGGGCCGGGCCATCCTACGAGCAGTACTTC
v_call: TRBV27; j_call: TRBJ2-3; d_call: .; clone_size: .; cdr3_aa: CASSGGPSLYLAQYF; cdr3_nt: TGTGCCAGCAGCGGAGGACCCTCCTTATATTTGGCGCAGTATTTT
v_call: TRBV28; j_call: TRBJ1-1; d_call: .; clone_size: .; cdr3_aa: CASSFRAAYTEAFF; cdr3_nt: TGTGCCAGCAGTTTTCGGGCCGCCTACACTGAAGCTTTCTTT
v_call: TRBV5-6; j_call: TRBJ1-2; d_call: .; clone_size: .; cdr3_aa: CASSHSMTVSSRWGYTF; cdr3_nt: TGTGCCAGCAGCCACAGTATGACAGTTTCTAGCCGCTGGGGCTACACCTTC
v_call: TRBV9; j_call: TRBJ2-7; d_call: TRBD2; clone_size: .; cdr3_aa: CASSAGGWPGGEQYF; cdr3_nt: TGTGCCAGCAGCGCAGGAGGATGGCCGGGGGGCGAGCAGTACTTC
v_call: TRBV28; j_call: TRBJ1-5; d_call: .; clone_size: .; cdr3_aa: CASRAPGSNQPQHF; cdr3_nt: TGTGCCAGCAGGGCTCCGGGGAGCAATCAGCCCCAGCATTTT
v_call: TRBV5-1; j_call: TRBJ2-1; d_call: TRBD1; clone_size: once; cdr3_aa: CASSLSGQGPGNEQFF; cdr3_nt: TGCGCCAGCAGCTTGTCGGGACAGGGGCCTGGAAATGAGCAGTTCTTC
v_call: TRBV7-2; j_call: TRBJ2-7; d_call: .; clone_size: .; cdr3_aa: CASGLGSSSYEQYF; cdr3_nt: TGTGCCAGCGGCTTAGGCAGCAGTTCCTACGAGCAGTACTTC
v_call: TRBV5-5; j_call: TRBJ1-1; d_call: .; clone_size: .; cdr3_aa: CASSTRQSPFTEAFF; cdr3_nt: TGTGCCAGCAGCACCAGACAGTCACCCTTCACTGAAGCTTTCTTT
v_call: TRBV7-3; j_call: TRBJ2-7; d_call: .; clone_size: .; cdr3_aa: CASSSGGAGEQYF; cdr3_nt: TGTGCCAGCAGCTCCGGTGGGGCGGGCGAGCAGTACTTC
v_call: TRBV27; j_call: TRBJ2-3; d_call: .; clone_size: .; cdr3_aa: CASSLGRVLGDTQYF; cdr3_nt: TGTGCCAGCAGTTTAGGCAGGGTCCTTGGGGATACGCAGTATTTT
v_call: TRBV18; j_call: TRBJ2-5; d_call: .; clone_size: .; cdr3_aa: CASQGLLGETQYF; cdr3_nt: TGTGCCAGTCAGGGCCTCCTCGGGGAGACCCAGTACTTC
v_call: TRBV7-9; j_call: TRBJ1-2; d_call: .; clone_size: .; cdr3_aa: CASSLSKGGNGYTF; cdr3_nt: TGTGCCAGCAGCTTAAGTAAGGGGGGGAATGGCTACACCTTC
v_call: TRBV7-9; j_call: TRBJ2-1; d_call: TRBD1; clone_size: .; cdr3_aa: CASSSRGQGAINEQFF; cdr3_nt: TGTGCCAGCAGCTCGAGGGGACAGGGGGCCATCAATGAGCAGTTCTTC
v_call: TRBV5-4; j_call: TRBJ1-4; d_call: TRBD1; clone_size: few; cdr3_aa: CASSLGTGLFEKLFF; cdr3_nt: TGTGCCAGCAGCCTTGGGACAGGGCTTTTTGAAAAACTGTTTTTT
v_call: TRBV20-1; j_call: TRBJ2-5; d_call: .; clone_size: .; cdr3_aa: CSARAQETQYF; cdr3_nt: TGCAGTGCTAGAGCCCAAGAGACCCAGTACTTC
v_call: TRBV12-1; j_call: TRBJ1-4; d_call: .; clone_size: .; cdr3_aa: CASSSIPDATNEKLFF; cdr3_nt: TGTGCCAGCAGCTCCATCCCAGATGCAACTAATGAAAAACTGTTTTTT
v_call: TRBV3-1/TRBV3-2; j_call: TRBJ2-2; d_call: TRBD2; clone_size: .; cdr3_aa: CASSQARAGGQFTGELFF; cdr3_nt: TGTGCCAGCAGCCAAGCGCGAGCGGGGGGGCAGTTCACCGGGGAGCTGTTTTTT
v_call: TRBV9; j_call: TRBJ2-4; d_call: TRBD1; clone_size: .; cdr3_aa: CASSTRGQGPMYF; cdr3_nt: TGTGCCAGCAGCACCCGCGGACAGGGTCCAATGTACTTC
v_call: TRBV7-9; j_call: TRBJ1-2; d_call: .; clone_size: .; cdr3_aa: CASSLLQGGGYTF; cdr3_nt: TGTGCCAGCAGCTTATTACAGGGTGGCGGCTACACCTTC
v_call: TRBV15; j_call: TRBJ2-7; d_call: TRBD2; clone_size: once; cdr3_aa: CATSREASGAHGEQYF; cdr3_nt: TGTGCCACCAGCAGAGAGGCTAGCGGGGCCCATGGGGAGCAGTACTTC
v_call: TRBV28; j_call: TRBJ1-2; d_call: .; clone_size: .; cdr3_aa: CASSFSGYGYTF; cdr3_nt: TGTGCCAGCAGTTTTTCCGGGTATGGCTACACCTTC
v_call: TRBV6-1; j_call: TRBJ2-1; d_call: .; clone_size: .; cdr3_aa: CASSGQTMWDKYNEQFF; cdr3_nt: TGTGCCAGCAGTGGACAGACAATGTGGGACAAATACAATGAGCAGTTCTTC
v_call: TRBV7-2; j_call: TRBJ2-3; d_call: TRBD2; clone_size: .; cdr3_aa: CASSLQGGPADTQYF; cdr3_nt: TGTGCCAGCAGCTTGCAGGGAGGGCCCGCAGATACGCAGTATTTT
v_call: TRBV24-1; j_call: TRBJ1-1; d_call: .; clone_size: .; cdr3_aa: CATSDDGRQGNTEAFF; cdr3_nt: TGTGCCACCAGTGACGATGGGCGGCAGGGGAACACTGAAGCTTTCTTT
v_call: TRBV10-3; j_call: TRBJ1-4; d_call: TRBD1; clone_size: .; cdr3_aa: CAIGGQEQREKLFF; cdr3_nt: TGTGCCATCGGGGGACAGGAACAAAGGGAAAAACTGTTTTTT
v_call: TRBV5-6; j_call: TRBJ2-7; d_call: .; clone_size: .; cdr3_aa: CASSLASYEQYF; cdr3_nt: TGTGCCAGCAGCTTAGCCTCCTACGAGCAGTACTTC
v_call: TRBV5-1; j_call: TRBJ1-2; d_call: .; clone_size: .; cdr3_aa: CASSSTGPRGGENGYTF; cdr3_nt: TGCGCCAGCAGCTCGACCGGGCCGAGGGGCGGTGAGAATGGCTACACCTTC
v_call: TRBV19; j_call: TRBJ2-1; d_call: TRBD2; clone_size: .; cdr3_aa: CASSMMGLAGGNEQFF; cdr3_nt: TGTGCCAGTAGTATGATGGGGCTAGCGGGGGGCAATGAGCAGTTCTTC
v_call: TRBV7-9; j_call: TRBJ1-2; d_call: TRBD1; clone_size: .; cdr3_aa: CASSLAQGQGANYGYTF; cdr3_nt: TGTGCCAGCAGCTTAGCGCAGGGACAGGGGGCGAACTATGGCTACACCTTC
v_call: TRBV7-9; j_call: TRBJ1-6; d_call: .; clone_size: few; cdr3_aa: CASSLVSPLHF; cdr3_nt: TGTGCCAGCAGCTTAGTTTCACCCCTCCACTTT
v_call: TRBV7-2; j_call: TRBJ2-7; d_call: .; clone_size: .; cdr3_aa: CASSLGAGSYEQYF; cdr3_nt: TGTGCCAGCAGCTTAGGTGCAGGCTCCTACGAGCAGTACTTC
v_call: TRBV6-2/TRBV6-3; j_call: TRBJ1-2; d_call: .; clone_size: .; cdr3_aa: CASSYVVRVNGYTF; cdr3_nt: TGTGCCAGCAGTTACGTGGTCAGGGTTAATGGCTACACCTTC
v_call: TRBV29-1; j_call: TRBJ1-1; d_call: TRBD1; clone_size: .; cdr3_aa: CSVRTGGGTEAFF; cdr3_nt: TGCAGCGTGCGGACAGGGGGTGGCACTGAAGCTTTCTTT
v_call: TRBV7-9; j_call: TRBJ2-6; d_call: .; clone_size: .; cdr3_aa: CARSTGSGANVLTF; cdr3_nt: TGTGCCAGATCAACAGGGTCTGGGGCCAACGTCCTGACTTTC
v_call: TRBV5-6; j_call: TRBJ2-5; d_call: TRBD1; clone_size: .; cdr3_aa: CASSYRGEGETQYF; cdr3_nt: TGTGCCAGCAGCTACAGGGGGGAAGGGGAGACCCAGTACTTC
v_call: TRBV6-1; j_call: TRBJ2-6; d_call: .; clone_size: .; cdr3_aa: CASVESGANVLTF; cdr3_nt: TGTGCCAGCGTTGAGTCTGGGGCCAACGTCCTGACTTTC